This T cell receptor (beta chain) was obtained from a study of blood T cell repertoires in COVID-19. In the study overall: Acute and convalescent COVID-19 specimens originated in the United States, Italy and Spain. Sources were T cells, B-cell-depleted T cells, or PBMCs; the material itself was cDNA or gDNA.

Source study methods: Scientists estimated how many nucleated cells there were by amplifying reference gene primers. The assay was immunoSEQ multiplex PCR, and TCRdb's table has in-frame clones only and misses some. From that table come the V and J calls and clone size; the DNA was used to work out D and trimming. Of about 220,000 clones listed, around 82% are singletons. Trimming stripped 0 bases from V and 8 bases from J, with 16 bases between. The germline V gene encodes CDR1 LGHDT and CDR2 YNNKEL (reference sequence). This CDR3 comprises 16 residues. This rearrangement joins TRBV3-1 (or the pseudogene TRBV3-2) to TRBJ1-4; D gene ambiguous. The sample was peripheral blood. This TCR was sampled from an elderly woman with acute or convalescent COVID-19. This CDR3 is CASSQDTPGGIEKLFF. CDR3 bases: TGTGCCAGCAGCCAAGACACTCCTGGAGGAATAGAAAAACTGTTTTTT.